This is a list of T cell receptor beta chains from one sample in a study of siplizumab effects on memory and regulatory T cells. Produced via immunoSEQ multiplex PCR; TCRdb's table is partial and in-frame only. The sample lists under 70,000 clones; approximately 79% were seen once. The sample comprised memory CD4+ T cells sorted from blood. These receptors were obtained from a human donor in good health. Both conserved end residues are part of each CDR3. Each record gives: clone size, V gene, J gene, CDR3 length, D gene, CDR3 protein, CDR3 DNA. A D gene is named only where the DNA matches it firmly. A row's size may be missing; if present it is once, few, many or a size class.

abundance: once
v_gene: TRBV5-1
j_gene: TRBJ2-5
len: 15
d_gene: TRBD1
CDR3aa: CASNSQTGGLETQYF
CDR3nt: TGCGCCAGCAACTCCCAGACAGGGGGACTAGAGACCCAGTACTTC

abundance: .
v_gene: TRBV6-5
j_gene: TRBJ1-1
len: 16
d_gene: .
CDR3aa: CASSYLPGRMNTEAFF
CDR3nt: TGTGCCAGCAGTTACTTGCCGGGACGTATGAACACTGAAGCTTTCTTT

abundance: once
v_gene: TRBV21-1
j_gene: TRBJ2-2
len: 18
d_gene: .
CDR3aa: CASSKGETAPSNTGELFF
CDR3nt: TGTGCCAGCAGCAAAGGGGAGACTGCTCCCTCGAACACCGGGGAGCTGTTTTTT

abundance: .
v_gene: TRBV28
j_gene: TRBJ2-3
len: 13
d_gene: .
CDR3aa: CASRPQGTDTQYF
CDR3nt: TGTGCCAGCAGGCCACAGGGTACAGATACGCAGTATTTT

abundance: .
v_gene: TRBV9
j_gene: TRBJ1-6
len: 16
d_gene: TRBD1
CDR3aa: CASSVGQGQTHSPLHF
CDR3nt: TGTGCCAGCAGCGTAGGACAGGGGCAAACTCATTCACCCCTCCACTTT

abundance: few
v_gene: TRBV28
j_gene: TRBJ1-3
len: 11
d_gene: TRBD1
CDR3aa: CASDRVHTIYF
CDR3nt: TGTGCCAGCGACAGGGTCCACACCATATATTTT

abundance: .
v_gene: TRBV6-6
j_gene: TRBJ1-1
len: 13
d_gene: .
CDR3aa: CASSGNMNTEAFF
CDR3nt: TGTGCCAGCAGTGGGAACATGAACACTGAAGCTTTCTTT

abundance: once
v_gene: TRBV11-1
j_gene: TRBJ1-2
len: 17
d_gene: .
CDR3aa: CASSSTPTGPINYGYTF
CDR3nt: TGTGCCAGCAGCTCTACCCCGACGGGACCCATTAACTATGGCTACACCTTC

abundance: .
v_gene: TRBV7-3
j_gene: TRBJ2-1
len: 14
d_gene: .
CDR3aa: CASSKPGPYNEQFF
CDR3nt: TGTGCCAGCAGCAAGCCAGGGCCCTACAATGAGCAGTTCTTC

abundance: .
v_gene: TRBV7-9
j_gene: TRBJ1-1
len: 14
d_gene: .
CDR3aa: CASRARTGQTEAFF
CDR3nt: TGTGCCAGCAGAGCCCGGACGGGCCAGACTGAAGCTTTCTTT

abundance: once
v_gene: TRBV30
j_gene: TRBJ1-2
len: 15
d_gene: TRBD1
CDR3aa: CAWSVGGGQASGYTF
CDR3nt: TGTGCCTGGAGTGTTGGGGGGGGACAGGCCTCTGGCTACACCTTC

abundance: .
v_gene: TRBV19
j_gene: TRBJ2-3
len: 17
d_gene: TRBD2
CDR3aa: CASSRASGGVLTDTQYF
CDR3nt: TGTGCCAGTAGTCGGGCTAGCGGGGGGGTTCTCACAGATACGCAGTATTTT

abundance: .
v_gene: TRBV18
j_gene: TRBJ2-3
len: 11
d_gene: .
CDR3aa: CASSRTDTQYF
CDR3nt: TGTGCCAGCTCCAGGACAGATACGCAGTATTTT

abundance: .
v_gene: TRBV6-4
j_gene: TRBJ2-2
len: 14
d_gene: TRBD1
CDR3aa: CASSGLQGTGELFF
CDR3nt: TGTGCCAGCAGTGGGCTACAGGGGACCGGGGAGCTGTTTTTT

abundance: .
v_gene: TRBV5-6
j_gene: TRBJ2-2
len: 13
d_gene: .
CDR3aa: CASSLGRAGELFF
CDR3nt: TGTGCCAGCAGCTTGGGCCGAGCCGGGGAGCTGTTTTTT

abundance: few
v_gene: TRBV4-2
j_gene: TRBJ2-3
len: 17
d_gene: TRBD2
CDR3aa: CASSLLGTSGGADTQYF
CDR3nt: TGTGCCAGCAGCCTACTAGGGACTAGCGGGGGGGCAGATACGCAGTATTTT

abundance: once
v_gene: TRBV5-1
j_gene: TRBJ1-2
len: 12
d_gene: .
CDR3aa: CASSQDNYGYTF
CDR3nt: TGCGCCAGCAGCCAAGATAACTATGGCTACACCTTC

abundance: .
v_gene: TRBV4-2
j_gene: TRBJ2-5
len: 17
d_gene: TRBD2
CDR3aa: CASSQEFPRGVQETQYF
CDR3nt: TGTGCCAGCAGCCAAGAGTTTCCCCGGGGGGTCCAAGAGACCCAGTACTTC